The clone carrying this T cell receptor (beta chain) was seen more than once but under ten times. Its antigen is unknown. The data are from a study of cytomegalovirus exposure and HLA in healthy donors. Study-wide context: An earlier analysis found 95 million to 140 million unique TCR beta sequences from roughly 170 million T cells.

V dropped 1 base and J dropped 4 bases, with 13 bases sitting between them. There are 16 residues in the CDR3. CDR1 LGHNA and CDR2 YSLEER come from the germline V gene. PCR involved 60 Vbeta and 13 Jbeta primers. Measured with immunoSEQ multiplex PCR; TCRdb has only the in-frame clones, and not every one. In the table there are about 150,000 clones, nearly 80% of which are singletons. Findings and limits, study-wide: In a later analysis, a genetic analysis reported fewer productive-TCR N-insertions in an Asian-associated ancestry cluster than the cohort average. The authors enumerated roughly 180 TCR beta chains as linked to cytomegalovirus. Specific recognition of CMV antigens was confirmed in vitro for a few chains (all CMV-associated).

Sequenced sample: PBMCs. The sequence was collected from a male donor in good health and CMV-seronegative. V is TRBV4-3 and J is TRBJ1-4, with D possibly being TRBD1 (5 bases). The CDR3 spells CASSQGPSGFNEKLFF. The CDR3 bases are TGCGCCAGCAGCCAAGGTCCCTCAGGGTTTAATGAAAAACTGTTTTTT.